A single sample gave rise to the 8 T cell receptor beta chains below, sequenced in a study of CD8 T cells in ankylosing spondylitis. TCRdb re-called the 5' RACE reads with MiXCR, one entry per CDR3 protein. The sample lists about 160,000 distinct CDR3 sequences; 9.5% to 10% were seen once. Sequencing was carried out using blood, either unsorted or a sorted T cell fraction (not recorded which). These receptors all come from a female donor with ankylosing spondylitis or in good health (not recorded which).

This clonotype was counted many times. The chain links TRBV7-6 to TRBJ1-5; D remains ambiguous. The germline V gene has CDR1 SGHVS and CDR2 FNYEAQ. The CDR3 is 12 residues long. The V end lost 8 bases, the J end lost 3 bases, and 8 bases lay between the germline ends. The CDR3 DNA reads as TGTGCCAGCGGGCGGAACAATCAGCCCCAGCATTTT. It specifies CASGRNNQPQHF.

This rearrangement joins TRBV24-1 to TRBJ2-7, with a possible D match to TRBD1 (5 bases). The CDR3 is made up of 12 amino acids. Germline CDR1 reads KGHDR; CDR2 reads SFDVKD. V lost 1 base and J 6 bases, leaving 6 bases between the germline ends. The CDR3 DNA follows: TGTGCCACCAGTGATTTAGGGGCCGAGCAGTACTTC. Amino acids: CATSDLGAEQYF.

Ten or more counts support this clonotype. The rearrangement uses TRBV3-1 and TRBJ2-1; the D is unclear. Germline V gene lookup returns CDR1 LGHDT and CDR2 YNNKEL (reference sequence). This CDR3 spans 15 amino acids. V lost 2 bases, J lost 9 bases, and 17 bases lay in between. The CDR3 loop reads CASSQLPPPGAEQFF. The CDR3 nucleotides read TGTGCCAGCAGCCAACTCCCCCCCCCTGGCGCTGAGCAGTTCTTC.

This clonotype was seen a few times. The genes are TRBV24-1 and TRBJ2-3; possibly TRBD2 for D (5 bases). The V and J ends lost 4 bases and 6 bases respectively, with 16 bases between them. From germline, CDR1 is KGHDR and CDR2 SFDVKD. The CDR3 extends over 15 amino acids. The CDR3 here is CATSDSLTIKDTQYF. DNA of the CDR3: TGTGCCACCAGTGACTCCCTGACTATAAAGGATACGCAGTATTTT.

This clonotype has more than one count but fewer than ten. Here the CDR3 reads CATSDGREDHSSYNEQFF. The CDR3 DNA reads as TGTGCCACCAGTGACGGTCGGGAGGACCACAGCTCCTACAATGAGCAGTTCTTC. The chain couples TRBV24-1 to TRBJ2-1; 7 nucleotides align to TRBD2. J lost 0 bases, V lost 4 bases, and 11 bases had no gene match. Germline values: CDR1 KGHDR, CDR2 SFDVKD. There are 18 residues in the CDR3.

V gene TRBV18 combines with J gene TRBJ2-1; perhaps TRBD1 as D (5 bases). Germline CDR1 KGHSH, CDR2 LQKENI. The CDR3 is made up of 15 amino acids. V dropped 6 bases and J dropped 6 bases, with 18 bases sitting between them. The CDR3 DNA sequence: TGTGCCAGCTCCCCCCAGGGCCTCAAGACCAATGAGCAGTTCTTC. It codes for CASSPQGLKTNEQFF.

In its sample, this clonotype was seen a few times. The CDR3 DNA follows: TGCGCCAGCAGCCATTCGACGACAGTGACGGGGGAAGGGAACGAGCAGTACTTC. It is translated as CASSHSTTVTGEGNEQYF. This chain uses TRBV4-3 with TRBJ2-7, with a tentative D call TRBD2 (6 bases). This CDR3 contains 18 residues. The germline V gene has CDR1 LGHNA and CDR2 YSLEER. V was clipped by 3 bases and J by 5 bases, with 26 bases between them.

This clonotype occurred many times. The CDR3 loop is CSVGAGVPYEQYF. In DNA, the CDR3 is TGCAGCGTTGGAGCGGGGGTTCCCTACGAGCAGTACTTC. This chain connects TRBV29-1 to TRBJ2-7; 8 nucleotides align to TRBD2. The CDR3 covers 13 residues. The germline V gene has CDR1 SQVTM and CDR2 ANQGSEA. The ends lost 4 bases at V and 2 bases at J; junction bases unmatched: 4.